What follows is one TCR beta chain and its context. The antigen is undetermined. The sample belongs to a study of cytomegalovirus exposure and HLA in healthy donors. Study outcomes and limitations: The study carried out a later analysis of TCR beta sequences. It associated 16,951 of them with specific HLA alleles at a false discovery rate of 0.05. Researchers reportedly found TCR beta sequences accurately predicted most subjects' HLA-A and HLA-B alleles. A few V segments could not be told apart, such as TRBV6-2 and TRBV6-3, and were left out.

The PCR employed 60 Vbeta primers together with 13 Jbeta primers. The table came from immunoSEQ multiplex PCR; TCRdb's copy has only in-frame clones and leaves some out. The table includes around 130,000 clones, over 70% detected once. V was cut by 4 bases and J by 3 bases, with 25 bases left in between. CDR3 length: 19 amino acids. CDR1 SGHVS and CDR2 FNYEAQ come from the germline V gene. This receptor was obtained from a young woman in good health and CMV-seronegative. The V gene is TRBV7-6, the J gene TRBJ2-1, with a tentative D call TRBD1 (6 bases). Specimen: PBMCs. The CDR3 reads CASSSPFHRGSMGYNEQFF. The CDR3 DNA is TGTGCCAGCAGCTCCCCTTTTCATAGGGGGAGTATGGGCTACAATGAGCAGTTCTTC.